These T cell receptor beta chains were read from a single sample in a study of neurological immune-mediated disorders. Each CDR3 protein is one row after TCRdb ran MiXCR on the 5' RACE reads. This sample yields approximately 65,000 distinct CDR3 sequences, of which approximately 5.1% are seen a single time; about 5.7% belongs to the top ten. The sequenced material came from PBMCs. Receptors originate from a human donor with multiple sclerosis. The donor label of this sample is uncertain. Each CDR3 is given with its conserved first and last residue. D genes are given only for firm matches. Clone size is not always given. Where it is, it says once, few, many or a class for expanded clones.

D: .
V: TRBV12-3/TRBV12-4
J: TRBJ1-5
size: many
CDR3: CASSFDSLSNQPQHF
DNA: TGTGCCAGCAGTTTCGACAGCTTAAGCAATCAGCCCCAGCATTTT

D: .
V: TRBV6-6
J: TRBJ1-5
size: many
CDR3: CASTLRTGNQPQHF
DNA: TGTGCCAGCACCCTCAGGACCGGAAATCAGCCCCAGCATTTT

D: TRBD1
V: TRBV5-1
J: TRBJ1-1
size: many
CDR3: CASSFYRGLGTEAFF
DNA: TGCGCCAGCAGCTTCTACAGGGGGCTGGGCACTGAAGCTTTCTTT

D: .
V: TRBV2
J: TRBJ2-3
size: many
CDR3: CASRVDTQYF
DNA: TGTGCCAGCAGAGTAGATACGCAGTATTTT

D: .
V: TRBV25-1
J: TRBJ1-2
size: many
CDR3: CASRQGVRGYTF
DNA: TGTGCCAGCAGACAGGGAGTACGTGGCTACACCTTC

D: .
V: TRBV19
J: TRBJ2-7
size: .
CDR3: CASSRTETYEQYF
DNA: TGTGCCAGTTCTCGGACTGAAACCTACGAGCAGTACTTC

D: .
V: TRBV5-5
J: TRBJ1-1
size: many
CDR3: CASSYTGNTEAFF
DNA: TGTGCCAGCAGCTACACGGGGAACACTGAAGCTTTCTTT

D: .
V: TRBV14
J: TRBJ2-5
size: many
CDR3: CASSQDRGTQYF
DNA: TGTGCCAGCAGCCAAGATCGAGGGACCCAGTACTTC

D: .
V: TRBV4-2
J: TRBJ1-4
size: many
CDR3: CASSHPGANEKLFF
DNA: TGTGCCAGCAGCCACCCGGGGGCTAATGAAAAACTGTTTTTT

D: .
V: TRBV29-1
J: TRBJ1-1
size: many
CDR3: CSVGPGPMNTEAFF
DNA: TGCAGCGTCGGACCGGGACCCATGAACACTGAAGCTTTCTTT

D: .
V: TRBV5-1
J: TRBJ1-1
size: many
CDR3: CASSLDLLLEAFF
DNA: TGCGCCAGCAGCTTGGACCTCCTCCTTGAAGCTTTCTTT

D: .
V: TRBV20-1
J: TRBJ2-7
size: many
CDR3: CSARDLAEQAYEQYF
DNA: TGCAGTGCTAGAGATCTCGCGGAACAAGCCTACGAGCAGTACTTC

D: .
V: TRBV9
J: TRBJ2-7
size: many
CDR3: CASSPISGYEQYF
DNA: TGTGCCAGCAGCCCGATTTCGGGCTACGAGCAGTACTTC

D: TRBD1
V: TRBV10-3
J: TRBJ2-7
size: many
CDR3: CAISVDRYEQYF
DNA: TGTGCCATCAGTGTGGACAGGTACGAGCAGTACTTC

D: TRBD1
V: TRBV10-3
J: TRBJ1-4
size: many
CDR3: CAISGTGPDEKLFF
DNA: TGTGCCATCAGTGGGACAGGACCGGATGAAAAACTGTTTTTT

D: TRBD1
V: TRBV12-3/TRBV12-4
J: TRBJ1-5
size: many
CDR3: CASSSGQGKSQPQHF
DNA: TGTGCCAGCAGTTCGGGACAGGGGAAAAGTCAGCCCCAGCATTTT

D: .
V: TRBV5-1
J: TRBJ1-2
size: many
CDR3: CASSLRSAGKFNYGYTF
DNA: TGCGCCAGCAGCTTGCGTTCCGCAGGGAAGTTTAACTATGGCTACACCTTC

D: TRBD1
V: TRBV20-1
J: TRBJ2-7
size: many
CDR3: CSAVTGDGSYEQYF
DNA: TGCAGTGCCGTCACAGGGGATGGGTCCTACGAGCAGTACTTC

D: TRBD2
V: TRBV5-1
J: TRBJ2-1
size: many
CDR3: CASSLAGGLGNEQFF
DNA: TGCGCCAGCAGCTTAGCGGGGGGGCTAGGAAATGAGCAGTTCTTC

D: .
V: TRBV5-1
J: TRBJ1-1
size: many
CDR3: CASSSPSNTEAFF
DNA: TGCGCCAGCAGCTCCCCGTCGAACACTGAAGCTTTCTTT

D: .
V: TRBV7-9
J: TRBJ1-6
size: many
CDR3: CASSLEYPRHSPLHF
DNA: TGTGCCAGCAGCTTAGAGTACCCTAGGCATTCACCCCTCCACTTT

D: .
V: TRBV20-1
J: TRBJ2-1
size: many
CDR3: CSAREGNSYNEQFF
DNA: TGCAGTGCTAGAGAAGGGAACTCCTACAATGAGCAGTTCTTC

D: .
V: TRBV18
J: TRBJ2-1
size: many
CDR3: CASSAGQGGNNEQFF
DNA: TGTGCCAGCTCAGCTGGACAGGGAGGGAACAATGAGCAGTTCTTC

D: .
V: TRBV7-2
J: TRBJ1-1
size: many
CDR3: CASSPAGPRTEAFF
DNA: TGTGCCAGCAGCCCTGCCGGGCCGAGGACTGAAGCTTTCTTT

D: .
V: TRBV10-3
J: TRBJ2-7
size: many
CDR3: CAISESPADEQYF
DNA: TGTGCCATCAGTGAGTCACCCGCCGACGAGCAGTACTTC

D: .
V: TRBV29-1
J: TRBJ2-1
size: .
CDR3: CSFSLYEQFF
DNA: TGCAGCTTTTCTTTGTATGAGCAGTTCTTC

D: .
V: TRBV5-4
J: TRBJ2-2
size: many
CDR3: CASSLGRLSRTGELFF
DNA: TGTGCCAGCAGCCTCGGTCGGCTCTCTAGAACCGGGGAGCTGTTTTTT

D: .
V: TRBV21-1
J: TRBJ1-1
size: many
CDR3: CASSKEGKMNTEAFF
DNA: TGTGCCAGCAGCAAAGAGGGCAAAATGAACACTGAAGCTTTCTTT

D: .
V: TRBV29-1
J: TRBJ2-3
size: many
CDR3: CSVEGLATSTDTQYF
DNA: TGCAGCGTTGAGGGGCTAGCGACTAGCACAGATACGCAGTATTTT

D: TRBD1
V: TRBV27
J: TRBJ2-7
size: many
CDR3: CASSIIPGGRSYEQYF
DNA: TGTGCCAGCAGCATTATTCCAGGGGGCCGCTCCTACGAGCAGTACTTC

D: TRBD1
V: TRBV18
J: TRBJ1-2
size: many
CDR3: CASSPGTGDHYGYTF
DNA: TGTGCCAGCTCACCCGGGACAGGGGATCACTATGGCTACACCTTC